Listed below are T cell receptor beta chains from one sample, sequenced in a study of CD8 T cells in ankylosing spondylitis. A single record per CDR3 protein comes from TCRdb applying MiXCR to the 5' RACE reads. This table has under 250,000 distinct CDR3 sequences, roughly a tenth appearing once. The sequencing input was blood, either unsorted or a sorted T cell fraction (not recorded which). These receptors all come from a male donor with ankylosing spondylitis or in good health (not recorded which). The CDR3 runs from the conserved cysteine through the conserved F or W. The order of the fields is clone size, D gene, V gene, J gene, CDR3 DNA, CDR3 protein. D genes are given only for firm matches. Clone size is shown for a subset of rows, as once, few, many or a class of expanded clone.

abundance: many; d_gene: TRBD2; v_gene: TRBV12-3/TRBV12-4; j_gene: TRBJ2-1; CDR3nt: TGTGCCAGCAGTTTAGAGACTAGCGGGACCCCCTACAATGAGCAGTTCTTC; CDR3aa: CASSLETSGTPYNEQFF
abundance: many; d_gene: TRBD2; v_gene: TRBV7-2; j_gene: TRBJ2-5; CDR3nt: TGTGCCAGCAGCTTAGTGTATTCGCGGGGGGCCGAGACCCAGTACTTC; CDR3aa: CASSLVYSRGAETQYF
abundance: many; d_gene: NA; v_gene: TRBV9; j_gene: TRBJ1-2; CDR3nt: TGTGCCAGCAGCGTAGATTCGACAGAAACCTATGGCTACACCTTC; CDR3aa: CASSVDSTETYGYTF
abundance: NA; d_gene: TRBD1; v_gene: TRBV11-2; j_gene: TRBJ2-7; CDR3nt: TGTGCCAGCAGCTTAGAGACAGGGGTGGACGAGCAGTACTTC; CDR3aa: CASSLETGVDEQYF
abundance: NA; d_gene: TRBD1; v_gene: TRBV7-9; j_gene: TRBJ2-7; CDR3nt: TGTGCCAGCAGGGACCACAGGGGCGAGCAGTACTTC; CDR3aa: CASRDHRGEQYF
abundance: many; d_gene: NA; v_gene: TRBV4-2; j_gene: TRBJ2-7; CDR3nt: TGTGCCAGCAGCCAAGATGGAGGGAGTGCCTACGAGCAGTACTTC; CDR3aa: CASSQDGGSAYEQYF
abundance: few; d_gene: TRBD2; v_gene: TRBV10-3; j_gene: TRBJ2-5; CDR3nt: TGTGCCATCAGTGCCCAGACTAGCGTAATCCAAGAGACCCAGTACTTC; CDR3aa: CAISAQTSVIQETQYF
abundance: many; d_gene: NA; v_gene: TRBV5-8; j_gene: TRBJ2-7; CDR3nt: TGTGCCAGCAGCTTGTTTGGGGATTCCTACGAGCAGTACTTC; CDR3aa: CASSLFGDSYEQYF
abundance: NA; d_gene: TRBD1; v_gene: TRBV12-3/TRBV12-4; j_gene: TRBJ1-3; CDR3nt: TGTGCCAGCAGTTCGACAGGGATCTCTGGAAACACCATATATTTT; CDR3aa: CASSSTGISGNTIYF
abundance: many; d_gene: NA; v_gene: TRBV3-1; j_gene: TRBJ1-2; CDR3nt: TGTGCCAGCAGCCGGGACTATGGCTACACCTTC; CDR3aa: CASSRDYGYTF
abundance: few; d_gene: TRBD1; v_gene: TRBV19; j_gene: TRBJ2-3; CDR3nt: TGTGCCAGTAGTAGACGACAGGGGACAGATACGCAGTATTTT; CDR3aa: CASSRRQGTDTQYF
abundance: many; d_gene: TRBD2; v_gene: TRBV11-2; j_gene: TRBJ2-1; CDR3nt: TGTGCCAGCAGCTTAGAGGGCGGGAGTAACCATGAGCAGTTCTTC; CDR3aa: CASSLEGGSNHEQFF
abundance: NA; d_gene: NA; v_gene: TRBV7-9; j_gene: TRBJ1-2; CDR3nt: TGTGCCAGCAGCGTTCGTAGGGCCCGCGGGGGCTACACCTTC; CDR3aa: CASSVRRARGGYTF
abundance: NA; d_gene: NA; v_gene: TRBV3-1; j_gene: TRBJ2-6; CDR3nt: TGTGCCAGCAGCCAGAAAGGCGGGACCGGGGCCAACGTCCTGACTTTC; CDR3aa: CASSQKGGTGANVLTF
abundance: many; d_gene: NA; v_gene: TRBV3-1; j_gene: TRBJ2-2; CDR3nt: TGTGCCAGCAGCCTCTATTGGCAGGGAAGAAATATTGGCGGGGAGCTGTTTTTT; CDR3aa: CASSLYWQGRNIGGELFF
abundance: many; d_gene: TRBD2; v_gene: TRBV3-1; j_gene: TRBJ2-5; CDR3nt: TGTGCCAGCAGCCAACCACTAGCGGTACAAGAGACCCAGTACTTC; CDR3aa: CASSQPLAVQETQYF
abundance: many; d_gene: NA; v_gene: TRBV5-1; j_gene: TRBJ1-2; CDR3nt: TGCGCCAGCAGCTTGGGCGAGTACAGAATTGCTAACTATGGCTACACCTTC; CDR3aa: CASSLGEYRIANYGYTF
abundance: many; d_gene: NA; v_gene: TRBV6-5; j_gene: TRBJ1-5; CDR3nt: TGTGCCAGCAGTTACAGGGATGGCAATCAGCCCCAGCATTTT; CDR3aa: CASSYRDGNQPQHF
abundance: NA; d_gene: NA; v_gene: TRBV6-1; j_gene: TRBJ1-1; CDR3nt: TGTGCCAGCAGTGACCCCGCGGGGACCACTGAAGCTTTCTTT; CDR3aa: CASSDPAGTTEAFF
abundance: many; d_gene: NA; v_gene: TRBV20-1; j_gene: TRBJ2-1; CDR3nt: TGCAGTGCTTTTAGCGTTAAAGAGCAGTTCTTC; CDR3aa: CSAFSVKEQFF
abundance: NA; d_gene: NA; v_gene: TRBV10-1; j_gene: TRBJ1-1; CDR3nt: TGCGCCAGCAGTGAGCGGCAGACGAACACTGAAGCTTTCTTT; CDR3aa: CASSERQTNTEAFF
abundance: few; d_gene: NA; v_gene: TRBV18; j_gene: TRBJ2-5; CDR3nt: TGTGCCAGCTCATCAGGGGCGGTCCAAGAGACCCAGTACTTC; CDR3aa: CASSSGAVQETQYF
abundance: few; d_gene: NA; v_gene: TRBV6-5; j_gene: TRBJ1-1; CDR3nt: TGTGCCAGCAGTTACAACGGTGGGCCCCTGGGGACTGAAGCTTTCTTT; CDR3aa: CASSYNGGPLGTEAFF
abundance: many; d_gene: TRBD2; v_gene: TRBV10-3; j_gene: TRBJ2-5; CDR3nt: TGTGCCATCTCCAGCGGGGCTTCTCAAGAGACCCAGTACTTC; CDR3aa: CAISSGASQETQYF
abundance: many; d_gene: NA; v_gene: TRBV6-1; j_gene: TRBJ1-2; CDR3nt: TGTGCCAGCAGTGAAGCGACAGCTAACTATGGCTACACCTTC; CDR3aa: CASSEATANYGYTF
abundance: many; d_gene: NA; v_gene: TRBV5-1; j_gene: TRBJ1-1; CDR3nt: TGCGCCAGCAGCTTGGTAGCGGCCACTGAAGCTTTCTTT; CDR3aa: CASSLVAATEAFF
abundance: many; d_gene: NA; v_gene: TRBV29-1; j_gene: TRBJ1-1; CDR3nt: TGCAGCGTTGCCCGACGGCTGAACACTGAAGCTTTCTTT; CDR3aa: CSVARRLNTEAFF
abundance: many; d_gene: NA; v_gene: TRBV20-1; j_gene: TRBJ1-1; CDR3nt: TGCAGTGCTGCCGGGTGGGACACTGAAGCTTTCTTT; CDR3aa: CSAAGWDTEAFF
abundance: few; d_gene: TRBD1; v_gene: TRBV12-3/TRBV12-4; j_gene: TRBJ1-2; CDR3nt: TGTGCCAGCAGCTTAAGAGGGGGCGGAGGGAGGCACACCTTC; CDR3aa: CASSLRGGGGRHTF
abundance: few; d_gene: TRBD1; v_gene: TRBV5-1; j_gene: TRBJ2-5; CDR3nt: TGCGCCAGCAGCGACGGGACAGGACAAGGGACCCAGTACTTC; CDR3aa: CASSDGTGQGTQYF
abundance: many; d_gene: TRBD2; v_gene: TRBV5-1; j_gene: TRBJ2-7; CDR3nt: TGCGCCAGCAGCTTGGGAGCTAGCGGGAGTTACGAGCAGTACTTC; CDR3aa: CASSLGASGSYEQYF
abundance: many; d_gene: TRBD1; v_gene: TRBV7-2; j_gene: TRBJ1-2; CDR3nt: TGTGCCAGCAGCTTAGCAAATGGACAGGGTCTTGACGGCTACACCTTC; CDR3aa: CASSLANGQGLDGYTF
abundance: NA; d_gene: TRBD1; v_gene: TRBV20-1; j_gene: TRBJ1-1; CDR3nt: TGCAGTGATAGAGAGGGGCCGACAGGGTTGAACACTGAAGCTTTCTTT; CDR3aa: CSDREGPTGLNTEAFF
abundance: few; d_gene: NA; v_gene: TRBV3-1; j_gene: TRBJ2-5; CDR3nt: TGTGCCAGCAGCCAAGCTCGCTTGGAGACCCAGTACTTC; CDR3aa: CASSQARLETQYF